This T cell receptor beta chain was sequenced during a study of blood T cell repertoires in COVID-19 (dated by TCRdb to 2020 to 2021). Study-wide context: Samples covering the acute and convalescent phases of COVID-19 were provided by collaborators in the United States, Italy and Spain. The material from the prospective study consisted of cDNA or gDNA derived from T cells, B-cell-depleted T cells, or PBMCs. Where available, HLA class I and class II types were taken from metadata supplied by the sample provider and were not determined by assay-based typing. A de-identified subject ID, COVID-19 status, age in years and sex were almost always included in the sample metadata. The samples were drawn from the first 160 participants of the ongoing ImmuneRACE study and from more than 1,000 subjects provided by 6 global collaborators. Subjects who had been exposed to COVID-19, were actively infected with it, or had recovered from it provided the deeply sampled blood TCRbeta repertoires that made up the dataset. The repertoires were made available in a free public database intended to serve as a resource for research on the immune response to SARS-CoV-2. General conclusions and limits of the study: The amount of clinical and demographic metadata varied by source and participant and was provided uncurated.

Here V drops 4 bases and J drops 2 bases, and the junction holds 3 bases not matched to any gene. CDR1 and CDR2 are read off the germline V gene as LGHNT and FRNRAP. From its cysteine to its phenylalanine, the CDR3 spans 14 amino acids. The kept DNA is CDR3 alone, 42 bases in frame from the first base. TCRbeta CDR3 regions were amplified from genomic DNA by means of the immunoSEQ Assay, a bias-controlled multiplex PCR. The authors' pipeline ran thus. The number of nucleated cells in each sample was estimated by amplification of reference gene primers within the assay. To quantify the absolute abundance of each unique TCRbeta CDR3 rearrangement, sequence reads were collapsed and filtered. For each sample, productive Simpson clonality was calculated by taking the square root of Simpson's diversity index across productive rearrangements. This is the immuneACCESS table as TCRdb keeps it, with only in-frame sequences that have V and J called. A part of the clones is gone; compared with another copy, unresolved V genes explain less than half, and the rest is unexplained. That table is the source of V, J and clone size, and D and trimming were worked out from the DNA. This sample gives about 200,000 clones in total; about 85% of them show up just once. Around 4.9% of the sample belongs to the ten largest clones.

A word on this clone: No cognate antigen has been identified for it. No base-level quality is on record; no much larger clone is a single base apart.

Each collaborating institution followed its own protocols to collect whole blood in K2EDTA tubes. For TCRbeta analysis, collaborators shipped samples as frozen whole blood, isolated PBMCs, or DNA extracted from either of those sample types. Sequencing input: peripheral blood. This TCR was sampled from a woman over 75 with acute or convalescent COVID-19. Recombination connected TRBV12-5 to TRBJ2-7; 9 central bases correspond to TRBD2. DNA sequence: TGTGCTAGTGGTTATAGCGGGAGTACCTACGAGCAGTACTTC. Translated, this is CASGYSGSTYEQYF.